Listed below are T cell receptor beta chains from one sample, sequenced in a study of T-cell reconstitution after alpha-beta-depleted transplantation in children. Using its own MiXCR run on the PCR reads, TCRdb lists one record per CDR3 protein. The profile shows some 220,000 distinct CDR3 sequences, 8% to 10% of them singletons. The sequenced sample was PBMCs from the stem cell graft donor, obtained from the stem cell graft. The origin of the receptors is a human donor who donated a stem cell graft to a child with acute lymphoblastic leukemia. CDR3s include the opening cysteine and the closing phenylalanine or tryptophan. Fields, in order: CDR3 protein, V gene, D gene. A D gene is named only where the DNA matches it firmly.

cdr3_aa: CASSRDRGRPNYGYTF; v_call: TRBV12-3/TRBV12-4; d_call: TRBD1
cdr3_aa: CASSDGARIYNEQFF; v_call: TRBV6-4; d_call: NA
cdr3_aa: CASSTTRDRWSIGYGYTF; v_call: TRBV4-3; d_call: TRBD1
cdr3_aa: CASSPEISARGYEQYF; v_call: TRBV5-1; d_call: NA
cdr3_aa: CSVSGLGDSLNTEAFF; v_call: TRBV29-1; d_call: NA
cdr3_aa: CSGKRRGPTDTQYF; v_call: TRBV20-1; d_call: NA
cdr3_aa: CASSLDRGARAFF; v_call: TRBV7-2; d_call: NA
cdr3_aa: CASSLVGWGTYEQYF; v_call: TRBV7-2; d_call: NA
cdr3_aa: CASSPKEGQSSYEQYF; v_call: TRBV25-1; d_call: NA
cdr3_aa: CASSLRAGLRGSPLHF; v_call: TRBV5-6; d_call: NA
cdr3_aa: CASSVSSGGAIEQFF; v_call: TRBV9; d_call: TRBD2
cdr3_aa: CASSLRSWVSSWITEAFF; v_call: TRBV11-2; d_call: NA
cdr3_aa: CASSDPSGGNTGELFF; v_call: TRBV7-8; d_call: TRBD2
cdr3_aa: CASRPGQGTGELFF; v_call: TRBV5-1; d_call: TRBD1
cdr3_aa: CASSLGSVQPQHF; v_call: TRBV12-3/TRBV12-4; d_call: NA
cdr3_aa: CASSPRDSQYF; v_call: TRBV18; d_call: TRBD1
cdr3_aa: CASSRGLAGGVQFF; v_call: TRBV3-1; d_call: TRBD2
cdr3_aa: CASSLSTGREKLFF; v_call: TRBV27; d_call: NA
cdr3_aa: CASRDNREVSSGANVLTF; v_call: TRBV9; d_call: NA
cdr3_aa: CASSPGTGGKNEQFF; v_call: TRBV18; d_call: TRBD1
cdr3_aa: CASSDPQGTGSTEAFF; v_call: TRBV6-1; d_call: NA
cdr3_aa: CSVASGGDRAEEQYF; v_call: TRBV29-1; d_call: NA
cdr3_aa: CASSLLEGEQFF; v_call: TRBV12-3/TRBV12-4; d_call: NA
cdr3_aa: CASSLAREQFF; v_call: TRBV5-6; d_call: NA
cdr3_aa: CASSLYTGGENEQFF; v_call: TRBV5-1; d_call: TRBD1
cdr3_aa: CASSSDYPDTQYF; v_call: TRBV11-2; d_call: NA
cdr3_aa: CASSLRGSLLAEQFF; v_call: TRBV7-9; d_call: NA
cdr3_aa: CASSGLGQNYEQYF; v_call: TRBV6-1; d_call: NA
cdr3_aa: CASSKMGTAQETQYF; v_call: TRBV11-2; d_call: TRBD1
cdr3_aa: CASSARLSGRNYGYTF; v_call: TRBV7-8; d_call: NA
cdr3_aa: CASSRSLGTTVPYEQYF; v_call: TRBV3-1; d_call: NA
cdr3_aa: CASSVAGQDAYGYTF; v_call: TRBV9; d_call: TRBD1
cdr3_aa: CAISEAGTRRQETQYF; v_call: TRBV10-3; d_call: TRBD2
cdr3_aa: CSVGSGTSGGTMGGDTQYF; v_call: TRBV29-1; d_call: TRBD2
cdr3_aa: CASSFGLRRWNIQYF; v_call: TRBV12-3/TRBV12-4; d_call: NA
cdr3_aa: CASSLVGGRSNTEAFF; v_call: TRBV5-1; d_call: NA
cdr3_aa: CSAGTDTEAFF; v_call: TRBV20-1; d_call: NA
cdr3_aa: CASSPSDSYMNTEAFF; v_call: TRBV3-1; d_call: NA
cdr3_aa: CASSRDSNEQFF; v_call: TRBV5-1; d_call: TRBD1
cdr3_aa: CASSLPPSGEYTDTQYF; v_call: TRBV5-1; d_call: TRBD2
cdr3_aa: CASSLEQGRSEAFF; v_call: TRBV5-1; d_call: TRBD1
cdr3_aa: CASSLVSGRGYNEQFF; v_call: TRBV7-6; d_call: NA
cdr3_aa: CASSSTGPGGYTF; v_call: TRBV7-2; d_call: NA
cdr3_aa: CASSQEGAANTQYF; v_call: TRBV4-3; d_call: NA
cdr3_aa: CASSYGGGPYEQYF; v_call: TRBV27; d_call: NA